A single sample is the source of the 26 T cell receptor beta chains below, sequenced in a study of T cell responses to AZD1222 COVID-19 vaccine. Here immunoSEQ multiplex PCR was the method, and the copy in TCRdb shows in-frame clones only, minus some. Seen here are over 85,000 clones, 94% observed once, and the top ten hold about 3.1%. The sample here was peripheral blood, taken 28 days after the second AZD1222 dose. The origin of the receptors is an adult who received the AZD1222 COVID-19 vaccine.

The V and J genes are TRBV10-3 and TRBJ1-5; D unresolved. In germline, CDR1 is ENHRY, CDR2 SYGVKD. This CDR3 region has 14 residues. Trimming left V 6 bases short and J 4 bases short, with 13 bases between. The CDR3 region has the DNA TGTGCCATCAGCGATCAAGGAGGGAATCAGCCCCAGCATTTT. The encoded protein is CAISDQGGNQPQHF.

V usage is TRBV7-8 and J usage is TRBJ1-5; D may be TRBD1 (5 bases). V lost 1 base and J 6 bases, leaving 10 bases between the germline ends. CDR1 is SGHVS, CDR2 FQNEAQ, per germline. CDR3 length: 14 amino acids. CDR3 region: CASSLVGGSQPQHF. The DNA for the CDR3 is TGTGCCAGCAGCTTAGTGGGGGGAAGTCAGCCCCAGCATTTT.

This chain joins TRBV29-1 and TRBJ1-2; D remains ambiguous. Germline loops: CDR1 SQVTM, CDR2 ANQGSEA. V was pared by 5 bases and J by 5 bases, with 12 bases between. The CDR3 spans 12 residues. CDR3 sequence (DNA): TGCAGCGTTCCTGATGTCTGGTATGGCTACACCTTC. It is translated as CSVPDVWYGYTF.

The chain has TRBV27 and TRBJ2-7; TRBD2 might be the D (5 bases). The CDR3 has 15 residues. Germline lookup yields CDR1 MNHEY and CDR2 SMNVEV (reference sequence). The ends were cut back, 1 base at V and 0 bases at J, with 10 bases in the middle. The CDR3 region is CASSLLAGSSYEQYF. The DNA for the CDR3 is TGTGCCAGCAGTTTATTGGCGGGTAGCTCCTACGAGCAGTACTTC.

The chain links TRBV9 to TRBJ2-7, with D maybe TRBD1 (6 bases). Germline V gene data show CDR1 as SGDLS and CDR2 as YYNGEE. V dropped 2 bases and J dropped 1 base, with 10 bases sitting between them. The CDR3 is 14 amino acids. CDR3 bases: TGTGCCAGCAGCGTCACAGGGAGTTCCTACGAGCAGTACTTC. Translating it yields CASSVTGSSYEQYF. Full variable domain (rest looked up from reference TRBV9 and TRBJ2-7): DSGVTQTPKHLITATGQRVTLRCSPRSGDLSVYWYQQSLDQGLQFLIQYYNGEERAKGNILERFSAQQFPDLHSELNLSSLELGDSALYFCASSVTGSSYEQYFGPGTRLTVT.

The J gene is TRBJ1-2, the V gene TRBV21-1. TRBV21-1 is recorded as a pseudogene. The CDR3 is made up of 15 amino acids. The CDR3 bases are TGTGCCAGCAGCAAAGTTAAAAACGGTGGAGACGGCTACACCTTC. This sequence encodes CASSKVKNGGDGYTF.

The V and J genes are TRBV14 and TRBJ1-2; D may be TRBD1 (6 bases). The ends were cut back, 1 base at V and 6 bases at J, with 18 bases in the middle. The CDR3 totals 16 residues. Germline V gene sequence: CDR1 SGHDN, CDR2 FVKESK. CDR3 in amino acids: CASSQVSPGASDGYTF. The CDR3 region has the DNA TGTGCCAGCAGCCAAGTTTCTCCAGGGGCGAGCGATGGCTACACCTTC. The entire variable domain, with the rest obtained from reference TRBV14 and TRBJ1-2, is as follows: EAGVTQFPSHSVIEKGQTVTLRCDPISGHDNLYWYRRVMGKEIKFLLHFVKESKQDESGMPNNRFLAERTGGTYSTLKVQPAELEDSGVYFCASSQVSPGASDGYTFGSGTRLTVV.

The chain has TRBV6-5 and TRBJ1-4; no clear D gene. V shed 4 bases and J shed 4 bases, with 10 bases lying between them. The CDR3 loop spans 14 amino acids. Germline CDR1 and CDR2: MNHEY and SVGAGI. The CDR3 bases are TGTGCCAGCAGTTCAGAAGGGCTTAATGAAAAACTGTTTTTT. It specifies CASSSEGLNEKLFF.

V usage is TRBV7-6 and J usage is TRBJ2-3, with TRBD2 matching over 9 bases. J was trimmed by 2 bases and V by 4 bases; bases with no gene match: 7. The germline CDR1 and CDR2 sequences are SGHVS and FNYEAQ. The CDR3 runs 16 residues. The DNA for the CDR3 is TGTGCCAGCAGCTGGGCGACTAGCGGCCCCACAGATACGCAGTATTTT. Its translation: CASSWATSGPTDTQYF.

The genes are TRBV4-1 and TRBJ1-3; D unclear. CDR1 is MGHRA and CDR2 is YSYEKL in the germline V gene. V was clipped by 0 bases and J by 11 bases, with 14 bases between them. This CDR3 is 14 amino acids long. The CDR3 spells CASSQDSRSVPIYF. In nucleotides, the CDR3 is TGCGCCAGCAGCCAAGATTCTCGCAGTGTCCCCATATATTTT.

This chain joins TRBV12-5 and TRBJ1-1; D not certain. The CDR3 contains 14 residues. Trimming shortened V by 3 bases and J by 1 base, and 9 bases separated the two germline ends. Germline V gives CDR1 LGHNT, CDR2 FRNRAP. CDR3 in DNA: TGTGCTAGTGGTTTCTTTACTTCGAACACTGAAGCTTTCTTT. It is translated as CASGFFTSNTEAFF.

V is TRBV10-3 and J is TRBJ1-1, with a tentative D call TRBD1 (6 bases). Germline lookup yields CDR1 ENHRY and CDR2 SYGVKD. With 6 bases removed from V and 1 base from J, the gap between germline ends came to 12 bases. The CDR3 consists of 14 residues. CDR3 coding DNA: TGTGCCATCAGACCAGGGGCCTCGAACACTGAAGCTTTCTTT. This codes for CAIRPGASNTEAFF.

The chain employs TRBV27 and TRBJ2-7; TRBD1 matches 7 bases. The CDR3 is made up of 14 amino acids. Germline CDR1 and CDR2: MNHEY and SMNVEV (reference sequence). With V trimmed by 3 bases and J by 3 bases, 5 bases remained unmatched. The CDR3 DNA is TGTGCCAGCAGTTTTCGGGACAGTTTCTACGAGCAGTACTTC. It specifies CASSFRDSFYEQYF.

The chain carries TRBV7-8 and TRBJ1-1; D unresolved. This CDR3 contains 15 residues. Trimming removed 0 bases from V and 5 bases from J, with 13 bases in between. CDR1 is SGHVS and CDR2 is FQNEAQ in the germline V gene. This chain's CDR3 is CASSLAAIGLTEAFF. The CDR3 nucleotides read TGTGCCAGCAGCTTAGCGGCAATCGGCCTGACTGAAGCTTTCTTT.

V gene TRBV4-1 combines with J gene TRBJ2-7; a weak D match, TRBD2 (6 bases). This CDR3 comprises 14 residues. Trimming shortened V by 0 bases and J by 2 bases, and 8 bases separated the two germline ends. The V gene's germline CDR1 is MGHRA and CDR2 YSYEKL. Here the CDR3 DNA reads TGCGCCAGCAGCCAAGAGGCGGGACCCTACGAGCAGTACTTC. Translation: CASSQEAGPYEQYF.

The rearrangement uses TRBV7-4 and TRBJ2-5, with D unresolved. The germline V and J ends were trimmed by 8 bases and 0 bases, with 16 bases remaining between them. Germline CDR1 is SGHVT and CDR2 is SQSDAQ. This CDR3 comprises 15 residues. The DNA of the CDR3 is TGTGCCAGCGACCTCTCGCGGTTGTACCAAGAGACCCAGTACTTC. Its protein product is CASDLSRLYQETQYF.

The CDR3 nucleotides are TGCGCCAGCAGTCCACAGGGGGTAAAAAACACTGAAGCTTTCTTT. Residues: CASSPQGVKNTEAFF. V is TRBV4-1 and J is TRBJ1-1; 8 nucleotides align to TRBD1. The CDR3 sequence is 15 residues long. Germline loops: CDR1 MGHRA, CDR2 YSYEKL. Trimming at V came to 6 bases and at J to 2 bases, leaving 8 bases not matched to a gene.

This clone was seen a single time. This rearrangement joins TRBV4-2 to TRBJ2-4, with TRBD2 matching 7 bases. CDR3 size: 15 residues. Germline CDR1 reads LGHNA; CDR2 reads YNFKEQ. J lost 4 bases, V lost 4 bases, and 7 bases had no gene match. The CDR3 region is CASSPVPSGKNIQYF. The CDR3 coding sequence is TGTGCCAGCAGCCCGGTCCCTAGCGGTAAAAACATTCAGTACTTC.

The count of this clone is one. The CDR3 DNA follows: TGTGCCACCGCAACTCCGGGATGGGGAAACACCATATATTTT. Translated, it gives CATATPGWGNTIYF. The V and J genes are TRBV15 and TRBJ1-3, with D unresolved. Germline V gene data show CDR1 as LNHNV and CDR2 as YYDKDF (reference sequence). The V gene lost 8 bases and the J gene lost 4 bases, with 15 bases spanning the gap. This CDR3 has 14 amino acids.

The CDR3 region is CASSRGLAGGNEQFF. Written as DNA, the CDR3 is TGTGCCAGCAGTCGCGGACTAGCGGGGGGGAATGAGCAGTTCTTC. V usage is TRBV5-8 and J usage is TRBJ2-1; 15 bases align to TRBD2. CDR1 SGHTS and CDR2 YDEGEE come from the germline V gene. The CDR3 is 15 residues long. Germline trimming cut 5 bases from V and 7 bases from J; bases unmatched to any gene: 4.

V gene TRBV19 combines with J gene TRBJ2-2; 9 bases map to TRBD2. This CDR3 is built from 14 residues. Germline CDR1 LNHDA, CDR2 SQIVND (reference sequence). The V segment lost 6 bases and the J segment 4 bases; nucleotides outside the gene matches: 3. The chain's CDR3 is CASSLAGRTGELFF. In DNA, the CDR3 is TGTGCCAGTAGCCTAGCGGGACGCACCGGGGAGCTGTTTTTT.

CDR3 sequence: CASNDANTGELFF. In nucleotides, the CDR3 is TGTGCCAGCAACGACGCGAACACCGGGGAGCTGTTTTTT. V is TRBV7-9 and J is TRBJ2-2, with unresolved D. This CDR3 comprises 13 residues. In germline, CDR1 is SEHNR, CDR2 FQNEAQ (reference sequence). The ends were cut back, 7 bases at V and 0 bases at J, with 6 bases in the middle.

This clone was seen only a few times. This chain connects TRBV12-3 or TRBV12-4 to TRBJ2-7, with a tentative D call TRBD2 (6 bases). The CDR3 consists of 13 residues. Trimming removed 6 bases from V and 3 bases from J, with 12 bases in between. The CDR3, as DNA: TGTGCCAGCAGAGGTCCTAGCGACTACGAGCAGTACTTC. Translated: CASRGPSDYEQYF.

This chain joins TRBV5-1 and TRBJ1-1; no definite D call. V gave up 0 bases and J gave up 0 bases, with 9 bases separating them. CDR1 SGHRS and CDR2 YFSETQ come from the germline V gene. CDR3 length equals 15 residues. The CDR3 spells CASSLEVGLNTEAFF. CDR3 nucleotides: TGCGCCAGCAGCTTGGAGGTGGGCTTGAACACTGAAGCTTTCTTT.

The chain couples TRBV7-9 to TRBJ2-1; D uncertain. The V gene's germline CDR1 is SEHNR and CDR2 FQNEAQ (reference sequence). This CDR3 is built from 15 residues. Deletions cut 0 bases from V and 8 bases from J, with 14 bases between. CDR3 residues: CASSLAFSQQDEQFF. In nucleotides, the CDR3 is TGTGCCAGCAGCTTAGCCTTCTCTCAGCAGGATGAGCAGTTCTTC.

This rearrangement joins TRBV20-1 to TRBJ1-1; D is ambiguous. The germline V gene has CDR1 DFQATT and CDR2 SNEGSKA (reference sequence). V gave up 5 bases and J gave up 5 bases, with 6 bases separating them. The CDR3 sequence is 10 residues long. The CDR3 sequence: CSAYKTEAFF. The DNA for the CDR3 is TGCAGTGCTTATAAAACTGAAGCTTTCTTT.